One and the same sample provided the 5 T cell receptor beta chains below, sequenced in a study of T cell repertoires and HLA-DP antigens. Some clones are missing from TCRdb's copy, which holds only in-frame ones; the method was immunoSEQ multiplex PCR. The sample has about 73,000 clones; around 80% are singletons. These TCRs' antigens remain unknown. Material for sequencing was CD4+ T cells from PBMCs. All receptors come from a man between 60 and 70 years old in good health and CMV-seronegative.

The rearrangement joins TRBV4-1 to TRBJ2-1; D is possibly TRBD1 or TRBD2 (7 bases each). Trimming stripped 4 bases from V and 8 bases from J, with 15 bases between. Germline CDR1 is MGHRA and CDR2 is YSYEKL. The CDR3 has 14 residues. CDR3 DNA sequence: TGCGCCAGCAGCCTAAGCGGGACAGAGTATGAGCAGTTCTTC. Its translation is CASSLSGTEYEQFF.

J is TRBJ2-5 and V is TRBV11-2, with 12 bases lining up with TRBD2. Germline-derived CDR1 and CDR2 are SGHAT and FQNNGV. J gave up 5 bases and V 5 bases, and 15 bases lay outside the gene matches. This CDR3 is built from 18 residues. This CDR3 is CASSQEVRGLAGGETQYF. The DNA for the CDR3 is TGTGCCAGCAGCCAAGAGGTTAGAGGGCTAGCGGGAGGGGAGACCCAGTACTTC.

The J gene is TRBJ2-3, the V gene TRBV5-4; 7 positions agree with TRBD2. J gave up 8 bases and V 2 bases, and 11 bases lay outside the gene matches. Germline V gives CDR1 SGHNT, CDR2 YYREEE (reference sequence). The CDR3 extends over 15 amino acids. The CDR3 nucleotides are TGTGCCAGCAGCTTAAGCGGGGAGCCGGGGGGTACGCAGTATTTT. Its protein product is CASSLSGEPGGTQYF.

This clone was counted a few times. The CDR3 DNA reads as TGTGCCAGCTCACCGCGAGAGGGGAATCAGCCCCAGCATTTT. It specifies CASSPREGNQPQHF. The V call is TRBV18, the J call TRBJ1-5; maybe TRBD1 (5 bases). The CDR3 runs 14 residues. Trimming cost V 3 bases and J 4 bases, with 10 bases left between them. From germline, CDR1 is KGHSH and CDR2 LQKENI.

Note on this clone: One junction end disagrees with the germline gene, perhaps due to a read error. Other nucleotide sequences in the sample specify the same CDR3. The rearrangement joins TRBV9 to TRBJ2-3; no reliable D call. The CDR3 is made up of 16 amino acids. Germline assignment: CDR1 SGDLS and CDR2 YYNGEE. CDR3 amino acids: CASSVEPAGLTDTQYF. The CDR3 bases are TGCGCCAGCAGCGTAGAGCCGGCCGGGTTAACAGATACGCAGTATTTT.